The 2 T cell receptor beta chains listed next were all sequenced from one sample in a study of cytomegalovirus exposure and HLA in healthy donors. Researchers ran the PCR with 60 Vbeta and 13 Jbeta primers. The protocol was immunoSEQ multiplex PCR, while the TCRdb copy is restricted to in-frame clones and leaves out a portion. The repertoire holds about 180,000 clones, about four fifths seen once, with approximately 5% in the top ten. Sequencing was carried out using PBMCs. These receptors all come from a woman between 18 and 30 years old in good health and CMV-seropositive.

V usage is TRBV6-6 and J usage is TRBJ1-2, with D unresolved. CDR1 and CDR2 (germline): MNHNY, SVGAGI (reference sequence). This CDR3 comprises 15 residues. Between the trimmed V and J ends, which lost 4 bases and 1 base, there was a span of 13 bases. CDR3 residues: CASSLGGFGNYGYTF. The CDR3 DNA follows: TGTGCCAGCAGTTTGGGAGGGTTTGGTAACTATGGCTACACCTTC.

The chain uses TRBV27 and TRBJ2-1; unclear D gene. The CDR3 is 15 amino acids. Trimming stripped 8 bases from V and 5 bases from J, with 19 bases between. Per the germline V gene, CDR1 is MNHEY and CDR2 is SMNVEV (reference sequence). CDR3 DNA: TGTGCCAGCGGAAGTCTGGGCCAGAGAAACAATGAGCAGTTCTTC. The encoded protein is CASGSLGQRNNEQFF.